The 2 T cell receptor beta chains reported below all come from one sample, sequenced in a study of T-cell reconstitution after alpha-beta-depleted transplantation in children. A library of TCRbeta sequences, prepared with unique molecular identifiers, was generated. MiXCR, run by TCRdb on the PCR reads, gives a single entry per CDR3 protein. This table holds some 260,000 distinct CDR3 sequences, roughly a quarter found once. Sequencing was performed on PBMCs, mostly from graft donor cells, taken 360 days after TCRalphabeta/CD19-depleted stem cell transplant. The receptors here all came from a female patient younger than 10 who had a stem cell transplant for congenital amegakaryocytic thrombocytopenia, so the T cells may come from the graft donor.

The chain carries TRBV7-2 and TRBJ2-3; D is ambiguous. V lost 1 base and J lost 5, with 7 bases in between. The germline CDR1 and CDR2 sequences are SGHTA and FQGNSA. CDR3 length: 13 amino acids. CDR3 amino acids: CASSLGPQDTQYF. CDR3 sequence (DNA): TGTGCCAGCAGCTTAGGTCCGCAAGATACGCAGTATTTT. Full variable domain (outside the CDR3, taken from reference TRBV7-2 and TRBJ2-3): GAGVSQSPSNKVTEKGKDVELRCDPISGHTALYWYRQSLGQGLEFLIYFQGNSAPDKSGLPSDRFSAERTGGSVSTLTIQRTQQEDSAVYLCASSLGPQDTQYFGPGTRLTVL.

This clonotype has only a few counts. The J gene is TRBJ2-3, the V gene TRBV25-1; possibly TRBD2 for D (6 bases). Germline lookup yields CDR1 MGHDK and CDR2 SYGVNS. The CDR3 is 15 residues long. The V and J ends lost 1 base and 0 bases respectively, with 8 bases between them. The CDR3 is CASSEWRDSTDTQYF. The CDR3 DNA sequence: TGTGCCAGCAGTGAATGGCGGGACAGCACAGATACGCAGTATTTT. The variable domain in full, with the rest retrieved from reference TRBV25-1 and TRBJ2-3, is EADIYQTPRYLVIGTGKKITLECSQTMGHDKMYWYQQDPGMELHLIHYSYGVNSTEKGDLSSESTVSRIRTEHFPLTLESARPSHTSQYLCASSEWRDSTDTQYFGPGTRLTVL.